This T cell receptor beta chain emerged from a study of T cell responses to AZD1222 COVID-19 vaccine. Study observations and caveats: A mostly white British donor set with more females was recruited, and clonal diversity was possibly underestimated. Sampled repertoires all dated from after the peak T cell response.

The CDR3 sequence is 14 residues long. Germline lookup yields CDR1 SGHRS and CDR2 YFSETQ. V lost 4 bases, J lost 2 bases, and 12 bases lay in between. The repertoire was sequenced with immunoSEQ multiplex PCR; TCRdb's copy has only in-frame clones and lacks some. The table records 95,000 to 150,000 clones, about 90% of them present only once. For this clone: Its antigen remains unknown.

The TCR was taken from an adult in good health. Sequencing used peripheral blood, obtained on day 0 of AZD1222 vaccination. The rearrangement uses TRBV5-1 and TRBJ1-1; TRBD1 might be the D (5 bases). The chain's CDR3 is CASSPGTPNTEAFF. DNA of the CDR3: TGCGCCAGCAGCCCGGGGACTCCAAACACTGAAGCTTTCTTT.